Below, 14 T cell receptor beta chains from the same sample are listed, as sequenced in a study of CD8 T cells in Susac syndrome (dated by TCRdb to between 2017 and 2020). Libraries were constructed by the immunoSEQ multiplex PCR assay. RNA was extracted using the RNeasy kit, and roughly 0.5 to 1 microgram was reverse transcribed with random hexamers. TCRdb passed the public sequencing reads through fastp at Q25 and MiXCR, retaining productive beta sequences. A single entry per CDR3 protein holds the most common genes and DNA from its merged rows. In this sample the table shows more than 90,000 distinct CDR3 sequences, 93% of which occur a single time. About 0.09% of the sample is in the top ten clones. The sample comprised CD4+ T cells from PBMCs. The receptors were gathered from a human donor with multiple sclerosis.

This chain uses TRBV2 with TRBJ1-3; the match to TRBD1 covers 7 bases. From germline, CDR1 is SNHLY and CDR2 FYNNEI. The CDR3 length is 16 residues. The V segment lost 6 bases and the J segment 0 bases; nucleotides outside the gene matches: 8. The CDR3 DNA follows: TGTGCCAGCAGGGAGGGACAGCCGTACTCTGGAAACACCATATATTTT. Translation: CASREGQPYSGNTIYF.

The chain is built from TRBV23-1 and TRBJ1-2; D is unresolved. TRBV23-1 is labeled an ORF, and its function is uncertain. Trimming took off 5 bases at V and 8 bases at J, with 18 bases between the two ends. This CDR3 has 14 residues. CDR3 region: CASSEGDQALGYTF. CDR3 sequence (DNA): TGCGCCAGCAGTGAGGGCGACCAAGCCCTCGGCTACACCTTC.

CDR3 amino acids: CASSENGRPNEKLFF. CDR3 nucleotide sequence: TGTGCCAGCAGTGAAAACGGGCGGCCTAATGAAAAACTGTTTTTT. The rearrangement links TRBV2 to TRBJ1-4; no firm D call. With 2 bases removed from V and 3 bases from J, the gap between germline ends came to 10 bases. This CDR3 has 15 amino acids. From germline, CDR1 is SNHLY and CDR2 FYNNEI.

The gene calls are TRBV4-3 and TRBJ2-3; the D is unclear. This CDR3 has 15 amino acids. Between the trimmed V and J ends, which lost 4 bases and 1 base, there was a span of 12 bases. From germline, CDR1 is LGHNA and CDR2 YSLEER. The CDR3 loop is CASSLSVVGTDTQYF. CDR3 bases: TGCGCCAGCAGCCTCTCCGTTGTGGGCACAGATACGCAGTATTTT.

The chain combines TRBV27 with TRBJ2-1; 11 nucleotides line up with TRBD1. The V gene end was trimmed by 6 bases and the J gene end by 14 bases; junction bases not matched to a gene: 9. The CDR3 totals 13 residues. Germline CDR1 MNHEY, CDR2 SMNVEV (reference sequence). CDR3 amino acids: CASRGPGQGEKFF. CDR3 nucleotide sequence: TGTGCCAGCAGGGGCCCGGGACAGGGGGAGAAGTTCTTC.

This chain joins TRBV20-1 and TRBJ2-2; 12 bases align to TRBD1. The trim removed 6 bases at V and 0 bases at J, leaving 8 bases unmatched. The CDR3 runs 17 residues. From germline, CDR1 is DFQATT and CDR2 SNEGSKA (reference sequence). The CDR3 DNA reads TGCAGTGCACCAGGGACAGGGGGCACTTCGAACACCGGGGAGCTGTTTTTT. It codes for CSAPGTGGTSNTGELFF.

The rearrangement joins TRBV6-2 or TRBV6-3 to TRBJ2-5; D ambiguous. Germline CDR1 and CDR2: MNHEY and SVGEGT. The CDR3 is 14 amino acids. V was cut by 2 bases and J by 0 bases, with 7 bases left in between. The CDR3 DNA is TGTGCCAGCAGTTACGGGGTCTACCAAGAGACCCAGTACTTC. Translated, it gives CASSYGVYQETQYF.

The chain combines TRBV12-3 or TRBV12-4 with TRBJ1-5; D is unclear. Between the trimmed V and J ends, which lost 3 bases and 11 bases, there was a span of 8 bases. The CDR3 has 11 residues. CDR3 nucleotide sequence: TGTGCCAGCAGTTTCGCGCGGACCCAGCATTTT. This sequence encodes CASSFARTQHF.

The rearrangement joins TRBV5-1 to TRBJ2-7, with 7 bases that match TRBD1. V trimming: 3 bases; J trimming: 5 bases; junction bases outside the gene matches: 8. From germline, CDR1 is SGHRS and CDR2 YFSETQ. The CDR3 sequence is 14 residues long. The CDR3 sequence: CASSSQGLGDEQYF. For the CDR3, the DNA is TGCGCCAGCAGCTCACAGGGGTTGGGGGACGAGCAGTACTTC.

In nucleotides, the CDR3 is TGTGCCAGCAACCCCTCAGGTCCCTACGAGCAGTACTTC. Translation: CASNPSGPYEQYF. The chain combines TRBV28 with TRBJ2-7; D gene uncertain. This CDR3 comprises 13 residues. Germline CDR1 MDHEN, CDR2 SYDVKM. V dropped 7 bases and J dropped 2 bases, with 12 bases sitting between them. The full variable domain, rest sourced from reference TRBV28 and TRBJ2-7, is DVKVTQSSRYLVKRTGEKVFLECVQDMDHENMFWYRQDPGLGLRLIYFSYDVKMKEKGDIPEGYSVSREKKERFSLILESASTNQTSMYLCASNPSGPYEQYFGPGTRLTVT.

This clonotype turned up a few times. This chain uses TRBV6-5 with TRBJ2-7; 7 positions agree with TRBD1. The CDR3 has 14 residues. V shed 5 bases and J 0 bases; nucleotides not matched to a gene: 4. Germline V CDR1 and CDR2: MNHEY, SVGAGI. The CDR3 sequence is CASSQTGSSYEQYF. CDR3 DNA: TGTGCCAGCAGTCAGACAGGGTCCTCCTACGAGCAGTACTTC.

The V call is TRBV7-9, the J call TRBJ1-6; unclear D gene. Trimming left V 3 bases short and J 8 bases short, with 11 bases between. There are 14 residues in the CDR3. CDR1 is SEHNR and CDR2 is FQNEAQ in the germline V gene (reference sequence). The CDR3 nucleotides are TGTGCCAGCAGCTTCGCAGGTGGGGATTCACCCCTCCACTTT. Amino acids: CASSFAGGDSPLHF.

In this sample, this clonotype turned up a few times. V is TRBV5-1 and J is TRBJ2-1; tentatively, D is TRBD1 (6 bases). Deletions cut 1 base from V and 9 bases from J, with 11 bases between. Germline CDR1 SGHRS, CDR2 YFSETQ. The length of the CDR3 is 13 residues. In nucleotides, the CDR3 is TGCGCCAGCAGCTTGACAGGGATGGGTGAGCAGTTCTTC. This codes for CASSLTGMGEQFF.

This chain links TRBV20-1 with TRBJ1-2, with TRBD1 identical over 7 bases. V lost 6 bases, J lost 6 bases, and 19 bases stayed unmatched. The CDR3 spans 16 residues. Looked up from germline, CDR1 is DFQATT and CDR2 is SNEGSKA (reference sequence). Here the CDR3 reads CSAIGGPGQTYNGYTF. CDR3 DNA sequence: TGCAGTGCAATCGGGGGACCGGGACAGACATATAATGGCTACACCTTC.